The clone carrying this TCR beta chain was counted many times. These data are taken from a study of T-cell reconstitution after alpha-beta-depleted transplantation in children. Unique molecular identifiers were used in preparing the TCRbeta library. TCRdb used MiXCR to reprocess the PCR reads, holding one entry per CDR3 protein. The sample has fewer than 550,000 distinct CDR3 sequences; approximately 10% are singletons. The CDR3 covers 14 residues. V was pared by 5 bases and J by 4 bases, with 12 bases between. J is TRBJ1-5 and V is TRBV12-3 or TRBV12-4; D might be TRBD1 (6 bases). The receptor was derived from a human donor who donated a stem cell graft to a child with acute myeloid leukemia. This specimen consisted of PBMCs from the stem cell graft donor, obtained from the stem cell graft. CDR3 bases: TGTGCCAGCAGTCCGGGACACTCGAATCAGCCCCAGCATTTT. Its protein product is CASSPGHSNQPQHF.